These 29 T cell receptor beta chains were all obtained from the same sample, sequenced in a study of blood T cell repertoires in COVID-19 (TCRdb year 2020). The protocol used for the library was the immunoSEQ multiplex PCR assay. TCRdb limited this immuneACCESS table to in-frame rearrangements with V and J called. A share of clones is missing; checked studies link under half to unresolved V genes, and the rest is unexplained. Here the sample has 190,000 or so clones; around 90% occur a single time. Of the sample, 2.5% to 3.5% falls within the top ten clones. Sample: peripheral blood. These receptors came from a man aged 40-50 years with active or convalescent COVID-19.

This clone is judged medium-sized (0.01 to 0.1%). Other nucleotide sequences in the sample specify the same CDR3. The chain uses TRBV7-2 and TRBJ1-1; possibly TRBD1 for D (5 bases). V lost 4 bases and J 4 bases, leaving 13 bases between the germline ends. The germline gives CDR1 SGHTA, CDR2 FQGNSA. The CDR3 is made up of 14 amino acids. As DNA, the CDR3 is TGTGCCAGCAGCTCCCCCGGGGGGAGCACTGAAGCTTTCTTT. Protein sequence: CASSSPGGSTEAFF.

The chain carries TRBV7-8 and TRBJ1-3; TRBD1 matches 8 bases. Germline trimming cut 2 bases from V and 4 bases from J; bases unmatched to any gene: 4. This CDR3 region has 15 residues. Germline V gene lookup returns CDR1 SGHVS and CDR2 FQNEAQ. Here the CDR3 DNA reads TGTGCCAGCAGCTTACGGAGACAGGGGGGAAACACCATATATTTT. Translation gives CASSLRRQGGNTIYF.

The chain employs TRBV7-9 and TRBJ2-4; D might be TRBD1 (6 bases). CDR1 and CDR2 from the germline V gene are SEHNR and FQNEAQ (reference sequence). V gave up 4 bases and J gave up 10 bases, with 14 bases separating them. This CDR3 comprises 13 residues. CDR3 DNA sequence: TGTGCCAGCAGCTACCTCGGACAGTTAATTCAGTACTTC. Amino acid sequence: CASSYLGQLIQYF.

V and J are TRBV7-2 and TRBJ2-7, with 9 bases that match TRBD1. This CDR3 comprises 16 residues. Trimming took 0 bases from V and 1 from J; bases not matched to a gene: 4. Germline V lookup: CDR1 SGHTA, CDR2 FQGNSA. The chain's CDR3 is CASSLAGTGPSYEQYF. CDR3 DNA: TGTGCCAGCAGCTTAGCGGGGACAGGGCCTTCCTACGAGCAGTACTTC.

The chain couples TRBV7-2 to TRBJ2-1, with 7 bases that match TRBD2. V lost 5 bases, J lost 4 bases, and 17 bases stayed unmatched. The CDR3 length is 18 residues. CDR1 is SGHTA and CDR2 is FQGNSA in the germline V gene. The CDR3 nucleotides are TGTGCCAGCAGCCCCGGGGGGATTAGCCGAGGTTTTTACAATGAGCAGTTCTTC. This codes for CASSPGGISRGFYNEQFF.

The rearrangement joins TRBV6-5 to TRBJ2-1; TRBD2 matches at 8 bases. CDR3 length: 15 amino acids. Germline V gives CDR1 MNHEY, CDR2 SVGAGI. Unmatched junction bases numbered 13, after V lost 6 bases and J lost 9 bases. In DNA, the CDR3 is TGTGCCAGCAGCCCCTTACGGGGGGGAACGGGTGAGCAGTTCTTC. Protein: CASSPLRGGTGEQFF.

The chain recombines TRBV19 with TRBJ1-5, with 11 bases identical to TRBD1. V shed 10 bases and J 3 bases; nucleotides not matched to a gene: 17. This CDR3 has 18 amino acids. CDR1 LNHDA and CDR2 SQIVND come from the germline V gene (reference sequence). The chain's CDR3 is CATNPPNGQGAFNQPQHF. CDR3 nucleotides: TGTGCCACTAACCCCCCTAACGGACAGGGGGCTTTCAATCAGCCCCAGCATTTT.

This clone was seen just once. This chain links TRBV29-1 with TRBJ1-1; 8 bases agree with TRBD1. With V trimmed by 6 bases and J by 5 bases, 2 bases remained unmatched. The CDR3 has 11 residues. Germline CDR1 is SQVTM and CDR2 is ANQGSEA. The CDR3 spells CSVYRGTEAFF. CDR3 in DNA: TGCAGCGTATACAGGGGGACTGAAGCTTTCTTT.

This chain uses TRBV18 with TRBJ1-1, with TRBD1 matching 7 bases. The CDR3 has 12 amino acids. Losses at the gene ends were 2 bases for V and 8 bases for J; bases not matched to a gene: 2. Germline assignment: CDR1 KGHSH and CDR2 LQKENI. The CDR3 loop reads CASSPSDREAFF. In nucleotides, the CDR3 is TGTGCCAGCTCACCATCGGACAGGGAAGCTTTCTTT.

The chain uses TRBV19 and TRBJ1-2; D gene ambiguous. V lost 8 bases and J 4 bases, leaving 11 bases between the germline ends. This CDR3 is built from 12 residues. Germline CDR1 LNHDA, CDR2 SQIVND (reference sequence). CDR3 DNA sequence: TGTGCCAGTGGGGAGGAAGGCTATGGCTACACCTTC. Amino acid sequence: CASGEEGYGYTF.

This chain's CDR3 is CASSLTPMETQYF. DNA for the CDR3: TGTGCCAGCAGCTTAACTCCTATGGAGACCCAGTACTTC. This chain uses TRBV7-8 with TRBJ2-5; D not certain. CDR3 length: 13 amino acids. Germline CDR1 SGHVS, CDR2 FQNEAQ. V shed 2 bases and J shed 5 bases, with 9 bases lying between them.

This chain uses TRBV2 with TRBJ1-6, with a tentative D call TRBD1 (6 bases). The ends were cut back, 8 bases at V and 10 bases at J, with 12 bases in the middle. Germline V lookup: CDR1 SNHLY, CDR2 FYNNEI. The CDR3 totals 12 residues. The CDR3 DNA reads TGTGCCAGCGGGTGGGGGCAGTCACCCCTCCACTTT. Protein sequence: CASGWGQSPLHF.

This rearrangement joins TRBV7-2 to TRBJ2-7; TRBD2 matches 7 bases. Germline-derived CDR1 and CDR2 are SGHTA and FQGNSA. The CDR3 extends over 15 amino acids. V shed 5 bases, J shed 0 bases, and the junction held 7 bases outside the gene matches. The CDR3: CASSGGVMVSYEQYF. In DNA form, the CDR3 reads TGTGCCAGCAGCGGGGGGGTAATGGTCTCCTACGAGCAGTACTTC.

This chain connects TRBV19 to TRBJ1-6; TRBD1 matches 8 bases. This CDR3 contains 14 residues. Germline V CDR1 and CDR2: LNHDA, SQIVND (reference sequence). The trim removed 9 bases at V and 11 bases at J, leaving 12 bases unmatched. CDR3 loop: CASSFGTGRPPLHF. CDR3 bases: TGTGCCAGCTCCTTCGGGACAGGCCGACCACCCCTCCACTTT.

This clone appeared once. The J gene is TRBJ2-3, the V gene TRBV15, with 8 positions matching TRBD1. The length of the CDR3 is 16 residues. V was pared by 1 base and J by 2 bases, with 5 bases of the junction left unmatched. Per the germline V gene, CDR1 is LNHNV and CDR2 is YYDKDF (reference sequence). Here the CDR3 DNA reads TGTGCCACCAGCAGAGTAGGGGACAGGTACACAGATACGCAGTATTTT. Amino acid sequence: CATSRVGDRYTDTQYF.

Concerning this clone itself: Within the sample, other DNA sequences also encode this same CDR3. The rearrangement joins TRBV12-3 or TRBV12-4 to TRBJ2-7; a possible D gene is TRBD1 (5 bases). Trimming removed 5 bases from V and 4 bases from J, with 6 bases in between. The CDR3 totals 11 residues. Here the CDR3 reads CASSAGYEQYF. DNA of the CDR3: TGTGCCAGCAGTGCAGGGTACGAGCAGTACTTC.

This rearrangement joins TRBV18 to TRBJ2-6; D gene unclear. With 3 bases removed from V and 0 bases from J, the gap between germline ends came to 12 bases. The CDR3 extends over 17 amino acids. Per the germline V gene, CDR1 is KGHSH and CDR2 is LQKENI. The DNA for the CDR3 is TGTGCCAGCTCACCCCGAGCTGTTGACTCTGGGGCCAACGTCCTGACTTTC. This codes for CASSPRAVDSGANVLTF. Variable domain in full (rest from reference TRBV18 and TRBJ2-6): NAGVMQNPRHLVRRRGQEARLRCSPMKGHSHVYWYRQLPEEGLKFMVYLQKENIIDESGMPKERFSAEFPKEGPSILRIQQVVRGDSAAYFCASSPRAVDSGANVLTFGAGSRLTVL.

V gene TRBV5-5 combines with J gene TRBJ2-1, with TRBD1 matching 8 bases. Germline V gene lookup returns CDR1 SGHKS and CDR2 YYEKEE (reference sequence). The CDR3 runs 15 residues. V dropped 0 bases and J dropped 8; count of bases not matched to a gene: 7. The CDR3 sequence: CASSLAATGVYEQFF. Here the CDR3 DNA reads TGTGCCAGCAGCTTGGCCGCGACAGGGGTGTATGAGCAGTTCTTC.

The chain carries TRBV4-3 and TRBJ1-3, with 7 nucleotides matching TRBD1. The CDR3 extends over 18 amino acids. Germline CDR1 reads LGHNA; CDR2 reads YSLEER. After removal of 0 bases from V and 0 bases from J, the junction contained 8 bases not matched to a gene. CDR3 nucleotide sequence: TGCGCCAGCAGCCAAGATCCTGGGGACAGTCTCTCTGGAAACACCATATATTTT. Translation gives CASSQDPGDSLSGNTIYF.

This chain connects TRBV12-5 to TRBJ2-1; TRBD1 is a possible D gene (5 bases). With 7 bases removed from V and 0 bases from J, the gap between germline ends came to 13 bases. CDR1 and CDR2 (germline): LGHNT, FRNRAP. The CDR3 is made up of 15 amino acids. CDR3: CASATLTGSYNEQFF. DNA for the CDR3: TGTGCTAGTGCCACCCTCACAGGCTCCTACAATGAGCAGTTCTTC. The whole variable domain, remainder taken from reference TRBV12-5 and TRBJ2-1, is DARVTQTPRHKVTEMGQEVTMRCQPILGHNTVFWYRQTMMQGLELLAYFRNRAPLDDSGMPKDRFSAEMPDATLATLKIQPSEPRDSAVYFCASATLTGSYNEQFFGPGTRLTVL.

The chain couples TRBV6-5 to TRBJ2-7; 7 bases align to TRBD2. The V segment lost 6 bases and the J segment 6 bases; nucleotides outside the gene matches: 11. CDR1 is MNHEY and CDR2 is SVGAGI in the germline V gene. This CDR3 has 14 amino acids. CDR3: CASSPGLGAGEQYF. CDR3 DNA: TGTGCCAGCAGCCCCGGACTAGGCGCGGGCGAGCAGTACTTC.

The chain uses TRBV27 and TRBJ2-5, with TRBD1 as a possible D gene (6 bases). Germline CDR1 reads MNHEY; CDR2 reads SMNVEV (reference sequence). The CDR3 loop spans 12 amino acids. The ends were cut back, 5 bases at V and 6 bases at J, with 10 bases in the middle. The CDR3 bases are TGTGCCAGCAGTAGCCAGGGGAAGACCCAGTACTTC. It codes for CASSSQGKTQYF.

The V gene is TRBV20-1, the J gene TRBJ2-7; TRBD1 matches 7 bases. CDR1 is DFQATT and CDR2 is SNEGSKA in the germline V gene (reference sequence). V trimming: 6 bases; J trimming: 4 bases; junction bases outside the gene matches: 3. The CDR3 spans 11 residues. The chain's CDR3 is CSAATGYEQYF. CDR3 sequence (DNA): TGCAGTGCCGCGACAGGGTACGAGCAGTACTTC.

The chain has TRBV7-6 and TRBJ2-2; 12 bases map to TRBD2. The CDR3 has 17 residues. Per germline, CDR1 SGHVS and CDR2 FNYEAQ. Trimming removed 1 base from V and 5 bases from J; junction bases left unmatched: 5. CDR3 sequence (DNA): TGTGCCAGCAGCTTAGATCTAGCGGGGGGGCAAACCGGGGAGCTGTTTTTT. It specifies CASSLDLAGGQTGELFF.

This sequence joins TRBV7-9 and TRBJ1-2, with D possibly matching TRBD1 (6 bases). The V gene lost 5 bases and the J gene lost 4 bases, with 17 bases spanning the gap. Germline-derived CDR1 and CDR2 are SEHNR and FQNEAQ (reference sequence). This CDR3 has 15 residues. The CDR3 DNA sequence: TGTGCCAGCAGCGCAAAGGACAGACCACTCTATGGCTACACCTTC. Translating gives CASSAKDRPLYGYTF.

This clone has just one count. The V call is TRBV28, the J call TRBJ2-7; the match to TRBD1 covers 9 bases. After removal of 6 bases from V and 9 bases from J, the junction contained 15 bases not matched to a gene. This CDR3 has 15 residues. Germline loops: CDR1 MDHEN, CDR2 SYDVKM. CDR3 nucleotide sequence: TGTGCCAGCAGCCTCTCCCCGGGGACAGGGATCGCGCAGTACTTC. Amino acids: CASSLSPGTGIAQYF.

The chain combines TRBV12-3 or TRBV12-4 with TRBJ1-2, with D unresolved. V shed 10 bases and J shed 8 bases, with 17 bases lying between them. The CDR3 spans 12 residues. DNA of the CDR3: TGTGCCACCTCAAACGGGGTTAGAGGCTACACCTTC. Protein sequence: CATSNGVRGYTF.

The chain couples TRBV11-2 to TRBJ1-2, with a possible D match to TRBD1 (5 bases). Germline V gives CDR1 SGHAT, CDR2 FQNNGV. This CDR3 is built from 13 residues. V was shortened by 3 bases and J by 2 bases, with 7 bases between the two germline ends. CDR3 DNA: TGTGCCAGCAGCTTTGGGGGGAACTATGGCTACACCTTC. It translates to CASSFGGNYGYTF.

The chain combines TRBV7-2 with TRBJ1-5, with a weak D call TRBD1 (6 bases). CDR1 is SGHTA and CDR2 is FQGNSA in the germline V gene. The CDR3 is 15 amino acids. V was pared by 1 base and J by 8 bases, with 15 bases between. CDR3: CASSLGRAGDKPQHF. DNA of the CDR3: TGTGCCAGCAGCTTAGGAAGGGCAGGGGACAAGCCCCAGCATTTT. Supplemented by reference TRBV7-2 and TRBJ1-5, the full variable domain reads GAGVSQSPSNKVTEKGKDVELRCDPISGHTALYWYRQSLGQGLEFLIYFQGNSAPDKSGLPSDRFSAERTGGSVSTLTIQRTQQEDSAVYLCASSLGRAGDKPQHFGDGTRLSIL.